The present entry profiles one T cell receptor (beta chain) with its context. Its antigen is not known. Germline-derived CDR1 and CDR2 are SGHVS and FQNEAQ. The germline V and J ends were trimmed by 4 bases and 7 bases, with 8 bases remaining between them. The CDR3 has 12 amino acids. Sequencing was performed with immunoSEQ multiplex PCR; in TCRdb, only in-frame clones are kept and a portion is missing. Of 50,000 to 75,000 clones listed, around 90% were seen once; the top ten hold 2.6%. The record originates from a study of a mutant IDH1 vaccine in newly diagnosed glioma. About the research overall: Every participant had undergone radiotherapy, temozolomide, or both before, and most underwent both. Broader study findings: Pseudoprogression seemed unrelated to changes in top peripheral T cell clonotypes. Among all patients, vaccine-induced immune responses occurred in roughly 95%.

Sample time point: baseline, week 1 (first vaccination visit). Treatment here: pre-vaccination baseline after standard-of-care therapy. Donors' newly diagnosed IDH1-mutant WHO grade 3 or 4 astrocytomas lacked nuclear ATRX. The rearrangement joins TRBV7-8 to TRBJ2-1; D is undetermined. The TCR sequence derives from a man aged 45-65 years with glioma. This sample comprised PBMCs, obtained from a glioma patient treated with radiotherapy, temozolomide or both. The CDR3 protein is CASSSIGNEQFF. The CDR3 DNA is TGTGCCAGCAGCTCTATCGGGAATGAGCAGTTCTTC. Full variable domain (missing parts from reference TRBV7-8 and TRBJ2-1): GAGVSQSPRYKVAKRGQDVALRCDPISGHVSLFWYQQALGQGPEFLTYFQNEAQLDKSGLPSDRFFAERPEGSVSTLKIQRTQQEDSAVYLCASSSIGNEQFFGPGTRLTVL.